This is a list of T cell receptor beta chains from one sample in a study of blood T cell repertoires in COVID-19. The repertoire was sequenced with immunoSEQ multiplex PCR; TCRdb's copy has only in-frame clones and lacks some. Among approximately 66,000 clones listed, 86% were seen once. Input material: peripheral blood. The source of these receptors is a man between 50 and 59 years old with active COVID-19. The CDR3 runs from the conserved cysteine through the conserved F or W. Each record gives: D gene, V gene, clone size, J gene, CDR3 DNA, CDR3 protein. A D gene is named only where the DNA matches it firmly. The size of a clone is reported for some rows only, either as once, few or many, or as a class for expanded clones.

d_gene: TRBD1; v_gene: TRBV6-6; abundance: NA; j_gene: TRBJ1-1; CDR3nt: TGTGCCAGCAGCCTGGGACAGGCGGGCACTGAAGCTTTCTTT; CDR3aa: CASSLGQAGTEAFF
d_gene: TRBD2; v_gene: TRBV7-9; abundance: NA; j_gene: TRBJ2-1; CDR3nt: TGTGCCAGCAGCTTAGCGGTGGGAGGGCCCCACAATGAGCAGTTCTTC; CDR3aa: CASSLAVGGPHNEQFF
d_gene: NA; v_gene: TRBV28; abundance: few; j_gene: TRBJ2-4; CDR3nt: TGTGCCAGCAGGTCTTCAGGGTTGGCCAAAAACATTCAGTACTTC; CDR3aa: CASRSSGLAKNIQYF
d_gene: NA; v_gene: TRBV20-1; abundance: few; j_gene: TRBJ1-3; CDR3nt: TGCAGTGCTAGTTCACGAGGGACTAGCTCTGGAAACACCATATATTTT; CDR3aa: CSASSRGTSSGNTIYF
d_gene: NA; v_gene: TRBV19; abundance: NA; j_gene: TRBJ2-1; CDR3nt: TGTGCCAGTAGTAGCACCTACAGGGCCAAGGGGGTCAATGAGCAGTTCTTC; CDR3aa: CASSSTYRAKGVNEQFF
d_gene: TRBD2; v_gene: TRBV7-9; abundance: NA; j_gene: TRBJ2-2; CDR3nt: TGTGCCAGCAGCGTATACCCGGGAGGCGCCGGGGAGCTGTTTTTT; CDR3aa: CASSVYPGGAGELFF
d_gene: NA; v_gene: TRBV2; abundance: few; j_gene: TRBJ1-5; CDR3nt: TGTGCCAGCAGTGAACAGGGGCACCCCAATCAGCCCCAGCATTTT; CDR3aa: CASSEQGHPNQPQHF
d_gene: NA; v_gene: TRBV14; abundance: few; j_gene: TRBJ2-5; CDR3nt: TGTGCCAGCAGCCAGGCGGGACTCACTCAAGAGACCCAGTACTTC; CDR3aa: CASSQAGLTQETQYF
d_gene: TRBD2; v_gene: TRBV9; abundance: NA; j_gene: TRBJ2-2; CDR3nt: TGTGCCCGCAGCGGGGCCGTGGGGGGGTTCACCGGGGAGCTGTTTTTT; CDR3aa: CARSGAVGGFTGELFF
d_gene: TRBD1; v_gene: TRBV18; abundance: NA; j_gene: TRBJ2-3; CDR3nt: TGTGCCAGCTCACCCGGGACAGGTAGCACAGATACGCAGTATTTT; CDR3aa: CASSPGTGSTDTQYF
d_gene: NA; v_gene: TRBV10-2; abundance: few; j_gene: TRBJ1-2; CDR3nt: TGCGCCAGCAGTGAAACGGAGAGTGGAAGCTACACCTTC; CDR3aa: CASSETESGSYTF
d_gene: NA; v_gene: TRBV7-9; abundance: NA; j_gene: TRBJ1-2; CDR3nt: TGTGCCAGCAGCTTAGCTCGTTGGGACAACAATGGCTACACCTTC; CDR3aa: CASSLARWDNNGYTF
d_gene: TRBD2; v_gene: TRBV24-1; abundance: once; j_gene: TRBJ2-5; CDR3nt: TGTGCCACCAGTGACCCCACTAGCGGGGGCGGGGAGACCCAGTACTTC; CDR3aa: CATSDPTSGGGETQYF
d_gene: NA; v_gene: TRBV19; abundance: few; j_gene: TRBJ1-6; CDR3nt: TGTGCCAGTAGTGACCCCAGCGGCAGTGGCATTTCACCCCTCCACTTT; CDR3aa: CASSDPSGSGISPLHF
d_gene: TRBD1; v_gene: TRBV7-9; abundance: NA; j_gene: TRBJ1-3; CDR3nt: TGTGCCAGCAGGCGTAAAACAGGGGAATATGTAAACACCATATATTTT; CDR3aa: CASRRKTGEYVNTIYF
d_gene: NA; v_gene: TRBV7-9; abundance: few; j_gene: TRBJ2-3; CDR3nt: TGTGCCAGCAGCGGCGAGGGTAGCACAGATACGCAGTATTTT; CDR3aa: CASSGEGSTDTQYF
d_gene: NA; v_gene: TRBV4-2; abundance: NA; j_gene: TRBJ2-3; CDR3nt: TGTGCCAGCAGCCAAGATCGGCTTATCGGGGATACGCAGTATTTT; CDR3aa: CASSQDRLIGDTQYF
d_gene: NA; v_gene: TRBV9; abundance: NA; j_gene: TRBJ1-4; CDR3nt: TGTGCCAGCAGCAGGGGCCTTCTTGCAACTAATGAAAAACTGTTTTTT; CDR3aa: CASSRGLLATNEKLFF
d_gene: TRBD1; v_gene: TRBV20-1; abundance: few; j_gene: TRBJ2-7; CDR3nt: TGCAGTGCTAGTAGGGGGCTCGACGAGCAGTACTTC; CDR3aa: CSASRGLDEQYF
d_gene: TRBD1; v_gene: TRBV7-2; abundance: NA; j_gene: TRBJ1-2; CDR3nt: TGTGCCAGCAGCTTGATGGGGACAGGGGGCAATGGCTACACCTTC; CDR3aa: CASSLMGTGGNGYTF
d_gene: TRBD1; v_gene: TRBV5-1; abundance: NA; j_gene: TRBJ2-1; CDR3nt: TGCGCCAGCAGTGTCGCAGGGGGCTCCTACAATGAGCAGTTCTTC; CDR3aa: CASSVAGGSYNEQFF
d_gene: NA; v_gene: TRBV7-2; abundance: NA; j_gene: TRBJ1-5; CDR3nt: TGTGCCAGCAGCCCCGCCCCCGGGAGAAATCAGCCCCAGCATTTT; CDR3aa: CASSPAPGRNQPQHF
d_gene: TRBD2; v_gene: TRBV19; abundance: once; j_gene: TRBJ2-2; CDR3nt: TGTGCCAGTAGTATCCGTAGCGGGGGGGCTAACACCGGGGAGCTGTTTTTT; CDR3aa: CASSIRSGGANTGELFF
d_gene: NA; v_gene: TRBV7-9; abundance: NA; j_gene: TRBJ2-5; CDR3nt: TGTGCCAGCAGCAAAACCAGGGAAGAGACCCAGTACTTC; CDR3aa: CASSKTREETQYF
d_gene: TRBD1; v_gene: TRBV5-4; abundance: NA; j_gene: TRBJ1-4; CDR3nt: TGTGCCAGCAGCTTCCCTTCCGTTCCGGGACAGCTTAATGAAAAACTGTTTTTT; CDR3aa: CASSFPSVPGQLNEKLFF
d_gene: NA; v_gene: TRBV5-1; abundance: NA; j_gene: TRBJ2-3; CDR3nt: TGCGCCAGCAGCTTGTTTGGACAGTCCGGAGATACGCAGTATTTT; CDR3aa: CASSLFGQSGDTQYF
d_gene: TRBD1; v_gene: TRBV29-1; abundance: NA; j_gene: TRBJ1-3; CDR3nt: TGCAGCGTTGAAGGGGACAGGGGTAGAAACACCATATATTTT; CDR3aa: CSVEGDRGRNTIYF
d_gene: NA; v_gene: TRBV5-4; abundance: NA; j_gene: TRBJ1-1; CDR3nt: TGTGCCAGCAGCTCCCCCTCACCTAGGGGCAGGTCCTTGAACACTGAAGCTTTCTTT; CDR3aa: CASSSPSPRGRSLNTEAFF
d_gene: TRBD1; v_gene: TRBV7-9; abundance: NA; j_gene: TRBJ2-1; CDR3nt: TGTGCCAGCAGCCGGGACAGGTACAATGAGCAGTTCTTC; CDR3aa: CASSRDRYNEQFF
d_gene: TRBD1; v_gene: TRBV5-1; abundance: NA; j_gene: TRBJ1-4; CDR3nt: TGCGCCAGCAGCTTGGCCAGGGGGGAAGAAAAACTGTTTTTT; CDR3aa: CASSLARGEEKLFF
d_gene: NA; v_gene: TRBV3-1/TRBV3-2; abundance: NA; j_gene: TRBJ1-2; CDR3nt: TGTGCCAGCAGCCGAGTACACGGGAAACCCCAACAGCTCTACACCTTC; CDR3aa: CASSRVHGKPQQLYTF
d_gene: NA; v_gene: TRBV12-3/TRBV12-4; abundance: NA; j_gene: TRBJ1-2; CDR3nt: TGTGCCAGCAGTCTACCGAGCTCTGGCTACACCTTC; CDR3aa: CASSLPSSGYTF
d_gene: NA; v_gene: TRBV28; abundance: few; j_gene: TRBJ1-1; CDR3nt: TGTGCCAGCAGTCCGACAAGGGGCGTTGGCACTGAAGCTTTCTTT; CDR3aa: CASSPTRGVGTEAFF
d_gene: NA; v_gene: TRBV5-1; abundance: NA; j_gene: TRBJ1-1; CDR3nt: TGCGCCAGCAGGGTGCCGGGGGGCACTGAAGCTTTCTTT; CDR3aa: CASRVPGGTEAFF
d_gene: NA; v_gene: TRBV5-5; abundance: NA; j_gene: TRBJ1-2; CDR3nt: TGTGCCAGCTCGGGGTCAACTTATGGCTACACCTTC; CDR3aa: CASSGSTYGYTF
d_gene: NA; v_gene: TRBV19; abundance: few; j_gene: TRBJ1-1; CDR3nt: TGTGCCAGTAATTTCGGCAGGGTGGCTTTCTTT; CDR3aa: CASNFGRVAFF
d_gene: NA; v_gene: TRBV11-3; abundance: NA; j_gene: TRBJ2-1; CDR3nt: TGTGCCAGCAGCGAGGGACTGACCAGTTATGAGCAGTTCTTC; CDR3aa: CASSEGLTSYEQFF
d_gene: TRBD2; v_gene: TRBV27; abundance: few; j_gene: TRBJ2-3; CDR3nt: TGTGCCAGCAGAAGCCAAATAGCGGGAGTGAGTGATACGCAGTATTTT; CDR3aa: CASRSQIAGVSDTQYF
d_gene: TRBD2; v_gene: TRBV4-2; abundance: NA; j_gene: TRBJ2-2; CDR3nt: TGTGCCAGCAGCCAAGATGCGGGAGTGTACACCGGGGAGCTGTTTTTT; CDR3aa: CASSQDAGVYTGELFF
d_gene: TRBD1; v_gene: TRBV6-5; abundance: NA; j_gene: TRBJ1-1; CDR3nt: TGTGCCAGCAGAAGGACAGGGAGGATGAACACTGAAGCTTTCTTT; CDR3aa: CASRRTGRMNTEAFF
d_gene: NA; v_gene: TRBV5-1; abundance: NA; j_gene: TRBJ2-1; CDR3nt: TGCGCCAGCAGCTTGGGGGGTTATGGAGCGGACCAGTTCTTC; CDR3aa: CASSLGGYGADQFF
d_gene: NA; v_gene: TRBV6-1; abundance: once; j_gene: TRBJ1-6; CDR3nt: TGTGCCAGCAGTGAAGGGACTAGGGGGTCACCCCTCCACTTT; CDR3aa: CASSEGTRGSPLHF
d_gene: NA; v_gene: TRBV19; abundance: NA; j_gene: TRBJ1-6; CDR3nt: TGTGCCAGCCAACTTCCGGGGGATAATTCACCCCTCCACTTT; CDR3aa: CASQLPGDNSPLHF
d_gene: NA; v_gene: TRBV4-2; abundance: NA; j_gene: TRBJ2-2; CDR3nt: TGTGCCAGCAGCCAAGACGCAGGGTATGACACCGGGGAGCTGTTTTTT; CDR3aa: CASSQDAGYDTGELFF
d_gene: NA; v_gene: TRBV6-1; abundance: NA; j_gene: TRBJ2-1; CDR3nt: TGTGCCAGCAGTGAAGCGCTAGGGACTGTGAGTGAGCAGTTCTTC; CDR3aa: CASSEALGTVSEQFF
d_gene: NA; v_gene: TRBV19; abundance: few; j_gene: TRBJ2-2; CDR3nt: TGTGCCAGTACCCCGACACCGAACACCGGGGAGCTGTTTTTT; CDR3aa: CASTPTPNTGELFF
d_gene: NA; v_gene: TRBV12-3/TRBV12-4; abundance: NA; j_gene: TRBJ1-1; CDR3nt: TGTGCCAGCAGTATACAGGTTAACACTGAAGCTTTCTTT; CDR3aa: CASSIQVNTEAFF
d_gene: TRBD2; v_gene: TRBV11-3; abundance: NA; j_gene: TRBJ2-2; CDR3nt: TGTGCCAGCAGCTTAGAAGGCGGGAGGGCCACCGGGGAGCTGTTTTTT; CDR3aa: CASSLEGGRATGELFF
d_gene: NA; v_gene: TRBV11-1; abundance: NA; j_gene: TRBJ1-4; CDR3nt: TGTGCCAGCAGCTTCGGACAGTTTGATGAAAAACTGTTTTTT; CDR3aa: CASSFGQFDEKLFF
d_gene: NA; v_gene: TRBV2; abundance: NA; j_gene: TRBJ1-2; CDR3nt: TGTGCCAGCAGTGGCATTCGGGACTCCGCTCGGGGCTACACCTTC; CDR3aa: CASSGIRDSARGYTF
d_gene: TRBD2; v_gene: TRBV6-2/TRBV6-3; abundance: NA; j_gene: TRBJ2-5; CDR3nt: TGTGCCAGCAGCCGTCCAGGACTAGCGGGAGAGGGAGGAGAGACCCAGTACTTC; CDR3aa: CASSRPGLAGEGGETQYF
d_gene: NA; v_gene: TRBV5-1; abundance: few; j_gene: TRBJ1-6; CDR3nt: TGCGCCAGCAGCCCCGCGGAACAGGAGTCGGCACCCCTCCACTTT; CDR3aa: CASSPAEQESAPLHF
d_gene: NA; v_gene: TRBV6-6; abundance: once; j_gene: TRBJ1-5; CDR3nt: TGTGCCAGCAGCCCCCCCGTGCGGGGGGTTAATCAGCCCCAGCATTTT; CDR3aa: CASSPPVRGVNQPQHF